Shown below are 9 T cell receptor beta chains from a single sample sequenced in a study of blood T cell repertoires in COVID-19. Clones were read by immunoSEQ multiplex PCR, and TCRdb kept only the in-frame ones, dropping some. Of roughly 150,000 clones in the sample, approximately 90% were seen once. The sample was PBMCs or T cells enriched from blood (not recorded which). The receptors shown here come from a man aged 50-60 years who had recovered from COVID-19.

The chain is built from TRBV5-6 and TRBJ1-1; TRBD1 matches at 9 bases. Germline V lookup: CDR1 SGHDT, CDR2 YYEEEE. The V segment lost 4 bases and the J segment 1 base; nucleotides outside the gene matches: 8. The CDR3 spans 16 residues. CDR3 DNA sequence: TGTGCCAGCAGCAGGTACAGGGGGCGAGGGAACACTGAAGCTTTCTTT. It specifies CASSRYRGRGNTEAFF.

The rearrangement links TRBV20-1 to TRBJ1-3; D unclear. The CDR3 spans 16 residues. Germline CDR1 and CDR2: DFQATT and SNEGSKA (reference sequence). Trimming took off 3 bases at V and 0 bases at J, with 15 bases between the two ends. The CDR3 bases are TGCAGTGCTAGTACGGCGGAGGGATACTCTGGAAACACCATATATTTT. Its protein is CSASTAEGYSGNTIYF.

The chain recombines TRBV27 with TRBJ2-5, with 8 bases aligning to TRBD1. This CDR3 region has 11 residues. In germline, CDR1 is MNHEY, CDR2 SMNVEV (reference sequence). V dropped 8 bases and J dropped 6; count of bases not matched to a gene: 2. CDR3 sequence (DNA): TGTGCCAGCTGGACAGGGAAGACCCAGTACTTC. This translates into CASWTGKTQYF.

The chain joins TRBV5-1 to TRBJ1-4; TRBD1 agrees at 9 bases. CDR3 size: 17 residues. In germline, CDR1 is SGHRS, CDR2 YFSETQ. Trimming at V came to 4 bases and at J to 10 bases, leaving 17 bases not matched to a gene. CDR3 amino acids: CASSPTGQGIIGGKLFF. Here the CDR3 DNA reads TGCGCCAGCAGCCCAACGGGACAGGGTATCATAGGAGGAAAACTGTTTTTT.

The CDR3 reads CASSLPANYGYTF. The CDR3 DNA sequence: TGTGCCAGCAGCTTACCGGCTAACTATGGCTACACCTTC. The V and J genes are TRBV5-6 and TRBJ1-2; D is uncertain. Deletions cut 2 bases from V and 0 bases from J, with 5 bases between. The CDR3 has 13 amino acids. Germline assignment: CDR1 SGHDT and CDR2 YYEEEE.

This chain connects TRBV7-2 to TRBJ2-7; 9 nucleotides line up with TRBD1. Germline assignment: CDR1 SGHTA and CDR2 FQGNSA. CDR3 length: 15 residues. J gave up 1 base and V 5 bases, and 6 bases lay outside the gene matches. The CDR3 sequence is CASSRGQGLSYEQYF. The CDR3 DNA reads TGTGCCAGCAGCCGGGGACAGGGATTATCCTACGAGCAGTACTTC.

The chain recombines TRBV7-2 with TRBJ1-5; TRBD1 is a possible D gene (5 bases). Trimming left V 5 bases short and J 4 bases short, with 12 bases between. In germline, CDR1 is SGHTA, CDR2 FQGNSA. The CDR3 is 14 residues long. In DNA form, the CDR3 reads TGTGCCAGCAGCGGAGGGACGGTGAATCAGCCCCAGCATTTT. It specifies CASSGGTVNQPQHF.

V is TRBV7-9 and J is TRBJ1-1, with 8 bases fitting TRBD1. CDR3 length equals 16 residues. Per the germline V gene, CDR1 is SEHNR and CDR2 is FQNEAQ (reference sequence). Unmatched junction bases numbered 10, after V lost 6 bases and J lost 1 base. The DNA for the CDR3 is TGTGCCAGCAGGGCTACAGGGGGAAGAAAGAACACTGAAGCTTTCTTT. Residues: CASRATGGRKNTEAFF.

This chain's CDR3 is CASSQDRGAGIGANVLTF. The CDR3 DNA reads TGCGCCAGCAGCCAAGATCGGGGGGCGGGGATAGGGGCCAACGTCCTGACTTTC. V usage is TRBV4-1 and J usage is TRBJ2-6; possibly TRBD2 for D (7 bases). From germline, CDR1 is MGHRA and CDR2 YSYEKL. Trimming took off 0 bases at V and 4 bases at J, with 16 bases between the two ends. The CDR3 loop spans 18 amino acids.